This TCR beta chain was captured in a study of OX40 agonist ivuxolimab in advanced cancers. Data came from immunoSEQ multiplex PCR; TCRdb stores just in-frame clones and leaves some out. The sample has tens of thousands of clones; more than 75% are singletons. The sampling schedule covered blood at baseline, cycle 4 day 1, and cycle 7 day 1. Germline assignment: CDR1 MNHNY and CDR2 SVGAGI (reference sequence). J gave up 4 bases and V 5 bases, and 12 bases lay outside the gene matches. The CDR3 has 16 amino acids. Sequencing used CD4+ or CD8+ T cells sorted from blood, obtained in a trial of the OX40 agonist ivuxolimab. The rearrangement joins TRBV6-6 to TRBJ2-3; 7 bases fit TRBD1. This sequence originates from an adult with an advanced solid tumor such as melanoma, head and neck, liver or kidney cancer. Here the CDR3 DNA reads TGTGCCAGCAGTAATGACAGGGTAGTGGATGCAGATACGCAGTATTTT. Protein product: CASSNDRVVDADTQYF.